The 23 T cell receptor beta chains below come from one sample, sequenced in a study of neurological immune-mediated disorders. Time point described: technical triplicate 3. TCRdb reprocessed the 5' RACE reads with MiXCR, giving one entry per CDR3 protein. This table holds approximately 40,000 distinct CDR3 sequences, 20% to 25% found once. The sequencing sample was made of PBMCs. The receptors here all came from a man in his sixties with HTLV-1-associated myelopathy (HAM/TSP).

This clonotype has ten or more counts. This chain links TRBV12-3 or TRBV12-4 with TRBJ1-1; TRBD1 agrees at 7 bases. This CDR3 has 12 amino acids. V lost 5 bases and J lost 7; bases outside the gene matches: 4. The CDR3 DNA reads TGTGCCAGCAGTCGGCAGGGGGGTGAAGCTTTCTTT. Its protein product is CASSRQGGEAFF.

This clonotype was observed at least ten times. The chain employs TRBV6-5 and TRBJ2-2; no reliable D call. Trimming cost V 5 bases and J 5 bases, with 18 bases left between them. This CDR3 is built from 16 residues. The germline V gene encodes CDR1 MNHEY and CDR2 SVGAGI. In nucleotides, the CDR3 is TGTGCCAGCAGTCCTTTGCTCACCCCAAGGACCGGGGAGCTGTTTTTT. Amino acid sequence: CASSPLLTPRTGELFF.

This clonotype was seen repeatedly, ten times or more. The CDR3 DNA reads TGTGCCAGCACGTCCTACAATGAGCAGTTCTTC. It is translated as CASTSYNEQFF. This chain connects TRBV5-6 to TRBJ2-1, with D hard to call. Germline values: CDR1 SGHDT, CDR2 YYEEEE. This CDR3 spans 11 amino acids. V shed 6 bases and J shed 1 base, with 2 bases lying between them.

This clonotype was counted many times. The chain recombines TRBV6-4 with TRBJ2-1, with a tentative D call TRBD2 (6 bases). The CDR3 runs 13 residues. Trimming cost V 0 bases and J 10 bases, with 10 bases left between them. CDR1 and CDR2 from the germline V gene are MRHNA and SNTAGT. The CDR3 here is CASSDSPAGEQFF. The CDR3 coding sequence is TGTGCCAGCAGTGACTCGCCAGCGGGCGAGCAGTTCTTC.

The table lists this clonotype with many counts. The gene calls are TRBV5-1 and TRBJ2-3, with 8 bases aligning to TRBD2. CDR1 and CDR2 from the germline V gene are SGHRS and YFSETQ. The CDR3 covers 15 residues. Losses at the gene ends were 4 bases for V and 5 bases for J; bases not matched to a gene: 9. CDR3 in DNA: TGCGCCAGCAGCCCAAGCGGGAGTCGGGTAGATACGCAGTATTTT. Amino acids: CASSPSGSRVDTQYF.

The V gene is TRBV19, the J gene TRBJ2-3, with 10 nucleotides matching TRBD1. Germline lookup yields CDR1 LNHDA and CDR2 SQIVND (reference sequence). This CDR3 is built from 16 residues. V shed 5 bases, J shed 4 bases, and the junction held 9 bases outside the gene matches. The CDR3 protein is CASSLRQGATSDTQYF. CDR3 DNA sequence: TGTGCCAGTAGTCTGAGACAGGGGGCGACCTCAGATACGCAGTATTTT.

This clonotype was picked up many times. The CDR3, as DNA: TGTGCCAGCAGCTTAGAAGGAGTGGGCAGCTCTGGAAACACCATATATTTT. It is translated as CASSLEGVGSSGNTIYF. V gene TRBV11-2 combines with J gene TRBJ1-3; no firm D call. The CDR3 consists of 17 residues. V was cut by 0 bases and J by 0 bases, with 12 bases left in between. Germline V gene data show CDR1 as SGHAT and CDR2 as FQNNGV. The whole variable domain, filled in from reference TRBV11-2 and TRBJ1-3, reads EAGVAQSPRYKIIEKRQSVAFWCNPISGHATLYWYQQILGQGPKLLIQFQNNGVVDDSQLPKDRFSAERLKGVDSTLKIQPAKLEDSAVYLCASSLEGVGSSGNTIYFGEGSWLTVV.

This clonotype was counted at least ten times. The CDR3, as DNA: TGCGCCAGCAGTTTCCTAAGCGGTATAGCCAAAAACATTCAGTACTTC. Its protein product is CASSFLSGIAKNIQYF. The chain employs TRBV5-1 and TRBJ2-4; maybe TRBD2 (5 bases). Germline V gene sequence: CDR1 SGHRS, CDR2 YFSETQ. The CDR3 runs 16 residues. V shed 5 bases and J shed 0 bases, with 15 bases lying between them. Drawing the rest from reference TRBV5-1 and TRBJ2-4, the complete variable domain is KAGVTQTPRYLIKTRGQQVTLSCSPISGHRSVSWYQQTPGQGLQFLFEYFSETQRNKGNFPGRFSGRQFSNSRSEMNVSTLELGDSALYLCASSFLSGIAKNIQYFGAGTRLSVL.

Many counts were recorded for this clonotype. The genes are TRBV29-1 and TRBJ2-3; TRBD2 matches 9 bases. V lost 3 bases, J lost 1 base, and 5 bases stayed unmatched. The germline CDR1 and CDR2 sequences are SQVTM and ANQGSEA. The CDR3 is 15 residues long. CDR3 in DNA: TGCAGCGTTGAGATAGCGGGAGTTCGCACAGATACGCAGTATTTT. Translation gives CSVEIAGVRTDTQYF.

This clonotype occurred many times. The chain recombines TRBV7-9 with TRBJ2-3; TRBD2 matches 7 bases. V dropped 3 bases and J dropped 5; count of bases not matched to a gene: 5. Germline-derived CDR1 and CDR2 are SEHNR and FQNEAQ (reference sequence). This CDR3 region has 14 residues. CDR3 in DNA: TGTGCCAGCAGCTTTCTCGAGCGGGAAGATACGCAGTATTTT. The encoded protein is CASSFLEREDTQYF.

This clonotype was counted a few times. The chain carries TRBV27 and TRBJ1-4; TRBD1 aligns across 7 bases. This CDR3 has 20 residues. Germline values: CDR1 MNHEY, CDR2 SMNVEV (reference sequence). J lost 0 bases, V lost 0 bases, and 13 bases had no gene match. The CDR3 protein is CASSLSPDRRGVATNEKLFF. As DNA, the CDR3 is TGTGCCAGCAGTTTATCACCGGACAGGCGGGGGGTTGCAACTAATGAAAAACTGTTTTTT.

This chain links TRBV2 with TRBJ2-7, with 8 bases identical to TRBD1. The CDR3 has 13 amino acids. CDR1 is SNHLY, CDR2 FYNNEI, per germline. V dropped 6 bases and J dropped 6; count of bases not matched to a gene: 7. The CDR3 loop is CASRQGAPSEQYF. The DNA of the CDR3 is TGTGCCAGCAGGCAGGGGGCGCCCTCCGAGCAGTACTTC.

This clonotype was counted many times. V and J are TRBV20-1 and TRBJ1-1; a weak D match, TRBD1 (5 bases). V was cut by 3 bases and J by 5 bases, with 10 bases left in between. There are 12 residues in the CDR3. Germline V gene sequence: CDR1 DFQATT, CDR2 SNEGSKA (reference sequence). CDR3 sequence (DNA): TGCAGTGCTAGGGGGGGAAATACTGAAGCTTTCTTT. Translation: CSARGGNTEAFF.

This clonotype was observed at least ten times. The rearrangement uses TRBV29-1 and TRBJ1-1; the D is unclear. CDR3 size: 14 residues. V was trimmed by 3 bases and J by 2 bases, leaving 13 bases between them. The germline V gene has CDR1 SQVTM and CDR2 ANQGSEA. The CDR3 loop reads CSVDGLYSNTEAFF. Written as DNA, the CDR3 is TGCAGCGTTGATGGACTTTACTCTAACACTGAAGCTTTCTTT.

This clonotype was seen ten or more times. The chain recombines TRBV30 with TRBJ2-7; a possible D gene is TRBD2 (5 bases). V lost 2 bases to trimming and J lost 2 bases, with 10 bases between them. Germline CDR1 reads GTSNPN; CDR2 reads SVGIG (reference sequence). The CDR3 is 13 amino acids. Written as DNA, the CDR3 is TGTGCCTGGAGTCCCCTCGGGACCTACGAGCAGTACTTC. Residues: CAWSPLGTYEQYF.

In its sample, this clonotype was seen many times. V usage is TRBV20-1 and J usage is TRBJ1-1; D not certain. The length of the CDR3 is 15 residues. Trimming pared 0 bases from V and 5 bases from J, leaving 16 bases between. Germline V CDR1 and CDR2: DFQATT, SNEGSKA (reference sequence). The DNA for the CDR3 is TGCAGTGCTAGAGATCGGGCAGCCCTAGGGACTGAAGCTTTCTTT. Amino acid sequence: CSARDRAALGTEAFF.

The V gene is TRBV4-2, the J gene TRBJ1-4; D uncertain. The CDR3 sequence is 15 residues long. Germline V lookup: CDR1 LGHNA, CDR2 YNFKEQ. V lost 1 base, J lost 5 bases, and 11 bases lay in between. This CDR3 reads CASSQVGMGNEKLFF. In nucleotides, the CDR3 is TGTGCCAGCAGCCAAGTGGGGATGGGAAATGAAAAACTGTTTTTT.

V is TRBV5-1 and J is TRBJ2-3, with 10 bases fitting TRBD2. The CDR3 length is 16 residues. V dropped 4 bases and J dropped 8; count of bases not matched to a gene: 13. The germline V gene encodes CDR1 SGHRS and CDR2 YFSETQ. The CDR3 sequence is CASSPRVAGGDVTQYF. As DNA, the CDR3 is TGCGCCAGCAGCCCCAGGGTAGCGGGGGGCGATGTTACGCAGTATTTT.

This clonotype was observed many times. This chain connects TRBV18 to TRBJ2-7; 11 bases are a match to TRBD1. Germline CDR1 and CDR2: KGHSH and LQKENI. J was trimmed by 6 bases and V by 5 bases; bases with no gene match: 3. The CDR3 is made up of 13 amino acids. CDR3 sequence: CASSGQGAGEQYF. CDR3 DNA: TGTGCCAGCTCAGGACAGGGGGCAGGCGAGCAGTACTTC.

Within the sample, this clonotype is large. J is TRBJ2-5 and V is TRBV29-1, with 10 bases that match TRBD1. The CDR3 has 12 amino acids. V gave up 6 bases and J gave up 4 bases; unmatched junction bases: 2. Germline V gene data show CDR1 as SQVTM and CDR2 as ANQGSEA. The CDR3 here is CSVDRGRETQYF. DNA of the CDR3: TGCAGCGTCGACAGGGGGCGAGAGACCCAGTACTTC.

This clonotype was observed many times. Here the CDR3 reads CASSRRTTDYNEQFF. As DNA, the CDR3 is TGTGCCAGCAGCCGGCGCACTACAGATTACAATGAGCAGTTCTTC. The chain combines TRBV4-2 with TRBJ2-1; D gene uncertain. The CDR3 runs to 15 residues. Per the germline V gene, CDR1 is LGHNA and CDR2 is YNFKEQ. V was clipped by 4 bases and J by 4 bases, with 14 bases between them.

This clonotype was observed a few times. The chain employs TRBV6-1 and TRBJ2-7; TRBD2 might be the D (6 bases). The V end lost 9 bases, the J end lost 2 bases, and 11 bases lay between the germline ends. This CDR3 has 12 residues. Per germline, CDR1 MNHNS and CDR2 SASEGT. The CDR3 sequence: CARPPGAYEQYF. The DNA for the CDR3 is TGTGCCAGACCGCCGGGAGCCTACGAGCAGTACTTC.

This clonotype has ten or more counts. The chain employs TRBV5-1 and TRBJ1-2; D is possibly TRBD1 (5 bases). Germline loops: CDR1 SGHRS, CDR2 YFSETQ. This CDR3 contains 14 residues. Trimming removed 0 bases from V and 5 bases from J, with 11 bases in between. In nucleotides, the CDR3 is TGCGCCAGCAGCTTGGGTGACAGTAATTATGGCTACACCTTC. Translated, it gives CASSLGDSNYGYTF.